This TCR beta chain was sequenced during a study of blood T cell repertoires in COVID-19. Some clones are missing from TCRdb's copy, which holds only in-frame ones; the method was immunoSEQ multiplex PCR. The sample records 15,000 to 20,000 clones, roughly 81% being singletons. CDR1 is SGHRS, CDR2 YFSETQ, per germline. V dropped 1 base and J dropped 5; count of bases not matched to a gene: 7. CDR3 length: 16 amino acids. Specimen: peripheral blood. The chain joins TRBV5-1 to TRBJ2-2; 8 positions match TRBD1. The clonotype comes from a man between 60 and 75 years old with acute or convalescent COVID-19. The CDR3 loop reads CASSLSAGGWTGELFF. The CDR3 bases are TGCGCCAGCAGCTTGTCCGCAGGGGGCTGGACCGGGGAGCTGTTTTTT.